This T cell receptor (beta chain) was found in a study of human T cells and chemical hapten exposure. One entry per CDR3 protein results from TCRdb running MiXCR on the RACE reads. The sample lists 60,000 to 75,000 distinct CDR3 sequences, approximately 7% occurring once. The sample's time point: pre-sensitization, week 0. Treatment described: therapeutic diphenylcyclopropenone sensitization with weekly scalp DPC. V trimming: 2 bases; J trimming: 5 bases; junction bases outside the gene matches: 9. The CDR3 sequence is 17 residues long. Germline V gene sequence: CDR1 SEHNR, CDR2 FQNEAQ (reference sequence). There are many counts of this clonotype.

The source is a woman aged 25 to 39 with alopecia areata. Some clones in this sample may be carry-over from other donors' samples. Source: whole blood, taken in connection with sensitization to the hapten diphenylcyclopropenone (DPC). This chain joins TRBV7-9 and TRBJ2-3; 11 bases align to TRBD2. CDR3 loop: CASSLTSITSGGDTQYF. CDR3 nucleotides: TGTGCCAGCAGCTTAACTTCCATCACTAGCGGGGGAGATACGCAGTATTTT.